This T cell receptor beta chain was sequenced during a study of cytomegalovirus exposure and HLA in healthy donors. Study summary: HLA-typed donors were the source of approximately 88 million unique TCRs held in an early data release. Researchers found that approximately 80% of over 350 genotyped donors fell within the Caucasian-associated ancestry cluster. General observations from the study: One variant, a missense change in DCLRE1C, was linked in a later analysis to TCR beta V- and J-gene trimming.

CDR1 is SEHNR and CDR2 is FQNEAQ in the germline V gene (reference sequence). Trimming removed 5 bases at V and 2 bases at J, with 23 bases between. The CDR3 sequence is 18 residues long. Comments on this clone: What it binds is not known.

The primer mix had 60 Vbeta and 13 Jbeta primers. The protocol was immunoSEQ multiplex PCR, while the TCRdb copy is restricted to in-frame clones and leaves out a portion. The repertoire includes 100,000 or so clones, more than 70% of them detected once, and around 3.6% sits in the top ten. This sequence originates from a man aged 25-45 years in good health and CMV-seronegative. The material sequenced was PBMCs. V is TRBV7-9 and J is TRBJ2-3; no reliable D call. CDR3 nucleotide sequence: TGTGCCAGCAGCCCGACTCGCGGCAGCGACCTAAACACAGATACGCAGTATTTT. This codes for CASSPTRGSDLNTDTQYF.